The source of this T cell receptor beta chain is a study of blood T cell repertoires in COVID-19. Study context: Researchers got acute and convalescent COVID-19 samples from the United States, Italy and Spain.

Clones were sequenced by immunoSEQ multiplex PCR, and TCRdb holds only the in-frame ones, with some missing. The data show about 270,000 clones, 80% to 90% seen once. Recruitment covered about 25 US areas and drew participants whose ages spanned about 18 to 100 years. CDR1 is SNHLY, CDR2 FYNNEI, per germline. After removal of 4 bases from V and 8 bases from J, the junction contained 8 bases not matched to a gene. This CDR3 is 14 amino acids long. The V call is TRBV2, the J call TRBJ1-2; 9 nucleotides match TRBD1. This clonotype was sampled from a young woman who had recovered from COVID-19. The sequencing sample was made of PBMCs or T cells enriched from blood (not recorded which). CDR3 bases: TGTGCCAGCAGTGGTCGGACAGGGGCGGACGGCTACACCTTC. The encoded protein is CASSGRTGADGYTF.